The T cell receptor beta chain under discussion was sequenced for a study of T cell responses to AZD1222 COVID-19 vaccine. The study, taken as a whole, reports: There were vaccine-associated CD4 TCRs across spike, dominant at 160-218 and 743-854. In a largely white British group with more females than males, clonal diversity was possibly underestimated. Spike-specific TCRs gained breadth and depth after people received two AZD1222 doses.

The CDR3 totals 15 residues. V was pared by 1 base and J by 3 bases, with 13 bases between. CDR1 and CDR2 from the germline V gene are LGHDT and YNNKEL (reference sequence). Produced via immunoSEQ multiplex PCR; TCRdb's table is partial and in-frame only. The sample yields approximately 110,000 clones, 90% to 95% seen once. As for this clone: Its target is unknown.

The sequence was collected from an adult in good health. Sequencing used peripheral blood, obtained on day 0 of AZD1222 vaccination. This chain uses TRBV3-1 (or the pseudogene TRBV3-2) with TRBJ2-7; tentative D call: TRBD2 (6 bases). The CDR3 coding sequence is TGTGCCAGCAGCCAAGCCCTGACTAGTAGCTACGAGCAGTACTTC. This gives the protein CASSQALTSSYEQYF.